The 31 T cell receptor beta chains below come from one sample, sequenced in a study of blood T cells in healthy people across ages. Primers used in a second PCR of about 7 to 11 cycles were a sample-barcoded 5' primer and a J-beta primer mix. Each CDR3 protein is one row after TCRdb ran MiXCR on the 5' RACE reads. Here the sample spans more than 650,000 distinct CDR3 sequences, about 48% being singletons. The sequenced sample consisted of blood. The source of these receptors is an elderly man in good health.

CDR3 protein: CSGWPGRGPNYGYTF. CDR3 DNA: TGCAGCGGCTGGCCAGGCAGGGGCCCCAACTATGGCTACACCTTC. This chain links TRBV29-1 with TRBJ1-2; a weak D match, TRBD1 (6 bases). The germline V and J ends were trimmed by 7 bases and 2 bases, with 20 bases remaining between them. This CDR3 region has 15 residues. CDR1 is SQVTM and CDR2 is ANQGSEA in the germline V gene.

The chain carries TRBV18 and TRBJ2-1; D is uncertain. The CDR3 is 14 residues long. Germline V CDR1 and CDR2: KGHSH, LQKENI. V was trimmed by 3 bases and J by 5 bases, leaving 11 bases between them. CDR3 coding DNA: TGTGCCAGCTCACCGCAACGACAAGACAATGAGCAGTTCTTC. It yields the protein CASSPQRQDNEQFF.

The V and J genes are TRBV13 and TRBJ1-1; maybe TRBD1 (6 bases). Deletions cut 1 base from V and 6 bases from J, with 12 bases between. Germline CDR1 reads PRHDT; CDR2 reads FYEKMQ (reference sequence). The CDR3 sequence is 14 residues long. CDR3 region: CASSLVGGASEAFF. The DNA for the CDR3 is TGTGCCAGCAGCTTAGTCGGGGGGGCTTCTGAAGCTTTCTTT.

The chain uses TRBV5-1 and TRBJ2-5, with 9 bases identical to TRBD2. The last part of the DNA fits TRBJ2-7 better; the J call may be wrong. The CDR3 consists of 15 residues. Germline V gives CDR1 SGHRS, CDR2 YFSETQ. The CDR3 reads CASSLAASGTHEQYF. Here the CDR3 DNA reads TGCGCCAGCAGCTTGGCGGCTAGCGGGACCCACGAGCAGTACTTC.

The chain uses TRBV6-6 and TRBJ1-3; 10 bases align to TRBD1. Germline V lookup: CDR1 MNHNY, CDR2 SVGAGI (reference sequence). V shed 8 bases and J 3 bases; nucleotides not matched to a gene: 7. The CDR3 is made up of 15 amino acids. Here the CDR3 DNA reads TGTGCCAGCTGCCCCGGGACAGGGGTTGGAAACACCATATATTTT. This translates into CASCPGTGVGNTIYF.

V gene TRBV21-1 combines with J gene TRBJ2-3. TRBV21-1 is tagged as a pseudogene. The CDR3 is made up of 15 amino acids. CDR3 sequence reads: CASSRFDGDTDTQYF. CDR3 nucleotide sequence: TGTGCCAGCAGCAGGTTTGACGGGGACACAGATACGCAGTATTTT.

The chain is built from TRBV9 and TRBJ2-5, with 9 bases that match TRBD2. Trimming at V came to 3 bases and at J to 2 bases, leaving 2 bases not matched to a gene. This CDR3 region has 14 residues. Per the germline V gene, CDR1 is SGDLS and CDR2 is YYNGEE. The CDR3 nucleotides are TGTGCCAGCAGCGGTAGCGGGAGTCAAGAGACCCAGTACTTC. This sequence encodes CASSGSGSQETQYF.

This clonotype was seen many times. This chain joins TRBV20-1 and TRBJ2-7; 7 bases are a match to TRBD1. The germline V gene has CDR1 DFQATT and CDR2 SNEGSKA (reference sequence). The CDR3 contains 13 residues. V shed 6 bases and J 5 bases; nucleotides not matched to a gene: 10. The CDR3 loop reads CSALPTGNHEQYF. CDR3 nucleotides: TGCAGTGCCCTACCGACAGGGAACCACGAGCAGTACTTC.

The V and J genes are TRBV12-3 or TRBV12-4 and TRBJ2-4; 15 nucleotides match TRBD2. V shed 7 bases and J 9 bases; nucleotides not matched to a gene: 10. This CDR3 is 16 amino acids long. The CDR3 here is CASTIGLAGGPGIQYF. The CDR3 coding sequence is TGTGCCAGCACCATCGGACTAGCGGGAGGGCCAGGCATTCAGTACTTC.

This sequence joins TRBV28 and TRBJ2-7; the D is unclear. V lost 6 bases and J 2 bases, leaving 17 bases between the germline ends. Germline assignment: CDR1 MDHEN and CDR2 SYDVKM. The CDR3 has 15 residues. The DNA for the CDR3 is TGTGCCAGCAGCCCCCGGCAGCGACCTACCTACGAGCAGTACTTC. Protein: CASSPRQRPTYEQYF.

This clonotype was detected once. The CDR3: CASSLVGATNEQFF. The CDR3, as DNA: TGCGCCAGCAGCCTGGTCGGGGCTACCAATGAGCAGTTCTTC. V is TRBV5-1 and J is TRBJ2-1; D assignment may be TRBD1 or TRBD2 (5 bases each). Germline lookup yields CDR1 SGHRS and CDR2 YFSETQ. This CDR3 has 14 amino acids. V lost 4 bases and J 6 bases, leaving 14 bases between the germline ends.

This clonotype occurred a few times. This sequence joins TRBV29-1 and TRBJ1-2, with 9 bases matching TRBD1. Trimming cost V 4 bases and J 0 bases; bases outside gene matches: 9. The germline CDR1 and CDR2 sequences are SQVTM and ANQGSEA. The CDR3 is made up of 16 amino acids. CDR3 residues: CSVGGTGGSSNYGYTF. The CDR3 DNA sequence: TGCAGCGTTGGCGGAACAGGGGGCTCTTCTAACTATGGCTACACCTTC.

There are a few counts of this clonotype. Here the CDR3 reads CASSPRAVFGTRLNTEAFF. CDR3 DNA sequence: TGTGCCAGCAGCCCCCGCGCGGTTTTCGGGACAAGGTTGAACACTGAAGCTTTCTTT. The gene calls are TRBV11-1 and TRBJ1-1; maybe TRBD1 (6 bases). The CDR3 has 19 amino acids. The V end was cut by 5 bases, the J end by 0 bases, with 25 bases between. Germline CDR1 and CDR2: SGHAT and FQDESV (reference sequence).

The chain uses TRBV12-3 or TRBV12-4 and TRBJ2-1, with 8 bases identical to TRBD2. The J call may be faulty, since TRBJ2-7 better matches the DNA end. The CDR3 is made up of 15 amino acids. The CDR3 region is CASSLVAGPYNEQYF. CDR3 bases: TGTGCCAGCAGTTTAGTAGCGGGACCCTACAATGAGCAGTACTTC.

The chain's CDR3 is CSARGEGRRYAYF. CDR3 bases: TGCAGTGCTAGGGGGGAGGGACGCAGATACGCGTATTTT. The chain links TRBV20-1 to TRBJ2-3; 7 nucleotides line up with TRBD2. The V and J ends lost 3 bases and 14 bases, in that order; junction bases with no gene match: 14. The germline V gene encodes CDR1 DFQATT and CDR2 SNEGSKA (reference sequence). The CDR3 spans 13 residues.

The CDR3 region has the DNA TGTGCCAGCAGTTGGTCCAGAGCATCCTACGAGCAGTACTTC. Translating gives CASSWSRASYEQYF. V usage is TRBV28 and J usage is TRBJ2-7, with D hard to call. Looked up from germline, CDR1 is MDHEN and CDR2 is SYDVKM. This CDR3 region has 14 residues. Between the trimmed V and J ends, which lost 4 bases and 1 base, there was a span of 11 bases.

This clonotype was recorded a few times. CDR3 region: CASSVATGARNYGYTF. CDR3 in DNA: TGTGCCAGCAGCGTAGCTACGGGGGCTCGGAACTATGGCTACACCTTC. The gene calls are TRBV9 and TRBJ1-2, with D tentatively TRBD1 (6 bases). Trimming left V 0 bases short and J 2 bases short, with 14 bases between. The CDR3 spans 16 residues. Germline V gene sequence: CDR1 SGDLS, CDR2 YYNGEE.

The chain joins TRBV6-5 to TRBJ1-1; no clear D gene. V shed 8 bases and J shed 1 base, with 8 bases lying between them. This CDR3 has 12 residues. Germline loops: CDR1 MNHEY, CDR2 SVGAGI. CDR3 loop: CASGSGNTEAFF. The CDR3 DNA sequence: TGTGCCAGCGGTTCGGGGAACACTGAAGCTTTCTTT.

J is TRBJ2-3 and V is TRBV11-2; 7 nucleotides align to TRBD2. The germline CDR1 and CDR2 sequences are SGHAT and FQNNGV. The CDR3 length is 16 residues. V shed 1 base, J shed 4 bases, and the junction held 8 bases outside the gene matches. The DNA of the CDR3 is TGTGCCAGCAGCTTAGTGGGGGGGGGAGTGGCAGATACGCAGTATTTT. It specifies CASSLVGGGVADTQYF.

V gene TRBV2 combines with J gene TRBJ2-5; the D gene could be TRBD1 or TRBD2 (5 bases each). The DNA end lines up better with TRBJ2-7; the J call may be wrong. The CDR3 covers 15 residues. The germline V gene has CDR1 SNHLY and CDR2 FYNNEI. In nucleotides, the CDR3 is TGTGCCAGCAGTGATGACGGGCTAGGGGCGGGCGAGCAGTACTTC. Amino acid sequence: CASSDDGLGAGEQYF.

The CDR3 spells CASSSGSGTDTYEQYF. The CDR3 DNA reads TGTGCCAGCTCATCTGGGTCCGGGACAGACACCTACGAGCAGTACTTC. The rearrangement joins TRBV18 to TRBJ2-4, with TRBD1 matching over 7 bases. The assigned J gene may be wrong: the sequence end matches TRBJ2-7 better. Looked up from germline, CDR1 is KGHSH and CDR2 is LQKENI. The length of the CDR3 is 16 residues.

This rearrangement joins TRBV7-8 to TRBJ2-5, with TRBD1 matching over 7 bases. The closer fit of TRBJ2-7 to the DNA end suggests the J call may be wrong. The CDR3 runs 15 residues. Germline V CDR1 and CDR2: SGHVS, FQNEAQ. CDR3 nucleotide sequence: TGTGCCAGCAGCACCCCGGGACAGCTATACTACGAGCAGTACTTC. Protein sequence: CASSTPGQLYYEQYF.

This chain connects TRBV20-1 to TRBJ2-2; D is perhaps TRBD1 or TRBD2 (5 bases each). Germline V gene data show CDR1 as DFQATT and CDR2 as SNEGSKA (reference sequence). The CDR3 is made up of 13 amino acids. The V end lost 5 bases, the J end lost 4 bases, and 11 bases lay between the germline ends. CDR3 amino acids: CSAWGTVTGELFF. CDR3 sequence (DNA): TGCAGTGCTTGGGGGACGGTCACCGGGGAGCTGTTTTTT.

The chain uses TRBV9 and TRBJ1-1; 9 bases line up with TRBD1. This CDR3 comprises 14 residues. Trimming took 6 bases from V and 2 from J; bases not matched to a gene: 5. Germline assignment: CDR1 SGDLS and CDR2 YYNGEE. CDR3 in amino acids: CASTRTGANTEAFF. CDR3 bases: TGTGCCAGCACCCGGACAGGGGCAAACACTGAAGCTTTCTTT.

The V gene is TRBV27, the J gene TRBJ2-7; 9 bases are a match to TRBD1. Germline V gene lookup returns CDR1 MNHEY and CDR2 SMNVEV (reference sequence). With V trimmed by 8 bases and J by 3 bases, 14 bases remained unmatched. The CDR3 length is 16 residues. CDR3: CASRPIRDRDFYEQYF. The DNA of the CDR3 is TGTGCCAGCCGCCCAATCCGGGACAGGGACTTCTACGAGCAGTACTTC.

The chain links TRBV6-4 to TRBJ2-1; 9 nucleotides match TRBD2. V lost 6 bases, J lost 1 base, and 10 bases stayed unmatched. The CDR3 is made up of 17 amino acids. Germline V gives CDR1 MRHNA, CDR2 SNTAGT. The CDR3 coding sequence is TGTGCCAGCAGCGTGGATCCTAGCGGGATTTCCTACAATGAGCAGTTCTTC. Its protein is CASSVDPSGISYNEQFF.

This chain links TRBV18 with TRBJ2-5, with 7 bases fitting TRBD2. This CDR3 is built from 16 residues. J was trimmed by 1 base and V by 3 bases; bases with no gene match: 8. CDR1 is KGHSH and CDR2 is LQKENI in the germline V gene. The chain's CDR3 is CASSPLASGLQETQYF. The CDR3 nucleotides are TGTGCCAGCTCACCCTTGGCTAGCGGACTCCAAGAGACCCAGTACTTC.

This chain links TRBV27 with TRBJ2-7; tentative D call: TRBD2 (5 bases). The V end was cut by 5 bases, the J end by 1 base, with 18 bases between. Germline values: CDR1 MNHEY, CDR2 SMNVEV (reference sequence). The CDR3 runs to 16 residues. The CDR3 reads CASSPGRDLGSYEQYF. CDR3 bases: TGTGCCAGCAGTCCTGGTCGGGATCTAGGGTCCTACGAGCAGTACTTC.

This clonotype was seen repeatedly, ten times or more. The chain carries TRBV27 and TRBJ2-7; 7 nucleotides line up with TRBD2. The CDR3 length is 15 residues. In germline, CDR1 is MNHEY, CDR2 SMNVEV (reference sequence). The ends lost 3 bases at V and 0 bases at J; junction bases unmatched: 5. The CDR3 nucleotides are TGTGCCAGCAGTTTTGCGGGGGTAAGCTCCTACGAGCAGTACTTC. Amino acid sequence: CASSFAGVSSYEQYF.

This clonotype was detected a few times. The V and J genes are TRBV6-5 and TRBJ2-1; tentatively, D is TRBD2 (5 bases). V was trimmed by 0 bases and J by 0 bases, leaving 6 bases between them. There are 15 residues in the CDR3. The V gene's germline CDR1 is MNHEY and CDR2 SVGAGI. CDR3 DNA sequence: TGTGCCAGCAGTTACTCGAGGGACTCCTACAATGAGCAGTTCTTC. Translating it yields CASSYSRDSYNEQFF.

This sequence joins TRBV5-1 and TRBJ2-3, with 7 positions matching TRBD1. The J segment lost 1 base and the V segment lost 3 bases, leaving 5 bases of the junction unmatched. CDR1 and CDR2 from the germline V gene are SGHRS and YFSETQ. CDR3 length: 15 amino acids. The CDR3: CASSYDTGGTDTQYF. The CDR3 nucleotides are TGCGCCAGCAGCTACGACACAGGGGGCACAGATACGCAGTATTTT.